The sequence of this T cell receptor beta chain was determined in a study of early T cells in non-severe SARS-CoV-2 infection. Whole-study context: Chains stayed unpaired after sequencing of bulk RNA from unsorted whole blood. Study-wide results and caveats: VDJdb matching, biased toward anti-spike CD8 responses, missed private and CD4 specificities.

V was pared by 5 bases and J by 4 bases, with 14 bases between. CDR3 size: 14 residues. TCRdb reprocessed the 5' RACE reads with MiXCR, giving one entry per CDR3 protein. The sample lists approximately 9,100 distinct CDR3 sequences, 4.5% to 5.5% occurring once. A remark on this clonotype: The antigen is unknown.

Material for sequencing was whole blood. The rearrangement links TRBV12-3 or TRBV12-4 to TRBJ1-2; no definite D call. The receptor's source is an adult who was a healthcare worker with PCR-confirmed SARS-CoV-2 infection or an uninfected control (not recorded which). The CDR3 region is CASSHRFTLYGYTF. DNA for the CDR3: TGTGCCAGCAGTCACAGATTCACACTCTATGGCTACACCTTC.